The clone carrying this T cell receptor (beta chain) has a count of ten or more. The antigen remains unidentified. CDR1 is LGHDT and CDR2 is YNNKEL in the germline V gene (reference sequence). CDR3 length equals 16 residues. V shed 2 bases, J shed 2 bases, and the junction held 7 bases outside the gene matches. Inclusion characteristics of ophthalmopathy patients comprised a Clinical Activity Score of at least 3, a NOSPECS grade of at least 4, and duration under 3 months. These data are taken from a study of T cells in Graves' hyperthyroidism and ophthalmopathy. Study summary: Any treatment followed the collection of peripheral blood at initial diagnosis.

Amplification targeted TCR beta CDR3 regions from RNA transcripts. The HTBI primer set served for first-round RT-PCR of the TCR CDR3. TCRdb reanalysed the multiplex PCR reads using MiXCR and keeps one entry per CDR3 protein. The profile shows almost 500,000 distinct CDR3 sequences, about 20% of them singletons. Study results and limitations: Within blood appeared most thyroid clonotypes that had expanded above 0.001. Before onset, by a median of approximately 6.8 months, the model predicted ophthalmopathy.

The chain carries TRBV3-1 and TRBJ1-1, with 8 bases aligning to TRBD1. The receptor was derived from a woman aged 70-85 years with Graves' ophthalmopathy. Source material: blood. DNA for the CDR3: TGTGCCAGCAGCCAAATTCCAGGGGGCGAAAACACTGAAGCTTTCTTT. This encodes CASSQIPGGENTEAFF.